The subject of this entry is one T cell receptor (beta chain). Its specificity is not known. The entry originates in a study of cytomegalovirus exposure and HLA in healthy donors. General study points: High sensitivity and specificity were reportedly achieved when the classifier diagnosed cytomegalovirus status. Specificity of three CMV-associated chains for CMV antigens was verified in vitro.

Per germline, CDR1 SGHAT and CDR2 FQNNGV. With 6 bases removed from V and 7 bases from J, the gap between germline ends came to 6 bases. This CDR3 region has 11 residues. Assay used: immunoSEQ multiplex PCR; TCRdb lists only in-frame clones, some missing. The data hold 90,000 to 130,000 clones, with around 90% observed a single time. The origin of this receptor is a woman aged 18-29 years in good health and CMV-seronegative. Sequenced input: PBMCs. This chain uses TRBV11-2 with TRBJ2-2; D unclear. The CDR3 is CASRASGELFF. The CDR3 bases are TGTGCCAGCAGGGCTAGCGGGGAGCTGTTTTTT.